This T cell receptor beta chain originates from a study of OX40 agonist ivuxolimab in advanced cancers. Profiling relied on immunoSEQ multiplex PCR, and the TCRdb table lists in-frame clones only, not all of them. The sample has approximately 37,000 clones; 65% to 85% are singletons. The sample in question was CD4+ or CD8+ T cells sorted from blood, obtained in a trial of the OX40 agonist ivuxolimab. The source of this sequence is an adult with an advanced solid tumor such as melanoma, head and neck, liver or kidney cancer.

The CDR3 sequence is CASSQWGGEQFF. The CDR3 nucleotides are TGTGCCAGCAGCCAATGGGGGGGTGAGCAGTTCTTC. V and J are TRBV7-3 and TRBJ2-1; 7 positions agree with TRBD2. The ends lost 5 bases at V and 9 bases at J; junction bases unmatched: 4. This CDR3 contains 12 residues. Germline V lookup: CDR1 SGHTA, CDR2 FQGTGA.